The 28 T cell receptor beta chains in this list originate from one sample, sequenced in a study of control samples from healthy donors and cancer patients. Only in-frame clones appear in the TCRdb table, and some are missing; sequencing was by immunoSEQ multiplex PCR. The repertoire holds over 100,000 clones, with 90% as singletons. Specimen: blood. These receptors were collected from a human donor in good health. The donor label of this sample is uncertain.

Comment on this clone: The same CDR3 can be traced to other DNA sequences in this sample. The chain employs TRBV5-4 and TRBJ1-1; D remains ambiguous. Germline CDR1 reads SGHNT; CDR2 reads YYREEE (reference sequence). CDR3 length equals 11 residues. Trimming cost V 2 bases and J 3 bases, with 2 bases left between them. DNA for the CDR3: TGTGCCAGCAGCTTATACACTGAAGCTTTCTTT. It specifies CASSLYTEAFF.

The chain carries TRBV2 and TRBJ2-5; 8 nucleotides match TRBD2. The CDR3 length is 16 residues. CDR1 is SNHLY, CDR2 FYNNEI, per germline. Unmatched junction bases numbered 8, after V lost 0 bases and J lost 5 bases. Here the CDR3 reads CASSEALVGGAETQYF. CDR3 nucleotides: TGTGCCAGCAGTGAAGCATTGGTCGGGGGGGCCGAGACCCAGTACTTC.

The V and J genes are TRBV13 and TRBJ1-1, with 9 bases fitting TRBD1. This CDR3 comprises 14 residues. V trimming: 3 bases; J trimming: 5 bases; junction bases outside the gene matches: 4. The germline CDR1 and CDR2 sequences are PRHDT and FYEKMQ (reference sequence). CDR3 sequence: CASSFGTGRTEAFF. The CDR3 coding sequence is TGTGCCAGCAGCTTTGGGACAGGGCGTACTGAAGCTTTCTTT.

This clone was seen more than once but under ten times. V usage is TRBV7-9 and J usage is TRBJ1-1; D remains ambiguous. The CDR3 totals 13 residues. Germline values: CDR1 SEHNR, CDR2 FQNEAQ (reference sequence). Deletions cut 7 bases from V and 2 bases from J, with 11 bases between. The CDR3 loop is CASNPGLNTEAFF. In nucleotides, the CDR3 is TGTGCCAGCAACCCGGGCCTTAACACTGAAGCTTTCTTT. The full variable domain, in which reference TRBV7-9 and TRBJ1-1 provide the parts outside the CDR3, is DTGVSQNPRHKITKRGQNVTFRCDPISEHNRLYWYRQTLGQGPEFLTYFQNEAQLEKSRLLSDRFSAERPKGSFSTLEIQRTEQGDSAMYLCASNPGLNTEAFFGQGTRLTVV.

The V gene is TRBV4-2, the J gene TRBJ2-7, with 7 nucleotides matching TRBD2. The V gene end was trimmed by 0 bases and the J gene end by 3 bases; junction bases not matched to a gene: 5. The length of the CDR3 is 15 residues. The V gene's germline CDR1 is LGHNA and CDR2 YNFKEQ. The chain's CDR3 is CASSQDGGGLYEQYV. Written as DNA, the CDR3 is TGTGCCAGCAGCCAAGATGGGGGGGGTCTCTACGAGCAGTACGTC.

The rearrangement links TRBV7-9 to TRBJ1-1, with a possible D match to TRBD1 (5 bases). Trimming took 5 bases from V and 8 from J, leaving 6 bases between them. The germline gives CDR1 SEHNR, CDR2 FQNEAQ (reference sequence). CDR3 length: 10 residues. CDR3 loop: CASSRTEAFF. The CDR3 nucleotides are TGTGCCAGCAGCAGGACAGAAGCTTTCTTT.

This clone was found once. V is TRBV15 and J is TRBJ1-1, with a tentative D call TRBD1 (6 bases). Trimming took 5 bases from V and 11 from J, leaving 21 bases between them. The CDR3 extends over 14 amino acids. Germline V CDR1 and CDR2: LNHNV, YYDKDF (reference sequence). The CDR3 is CATSPRSEGQIAFF. The CDR3 bases are TGTGCCACCAGCCCGCGATCTGAGGGACAAATCGCTTTCTTT.

The chain uses TRBV9 and TRBJ1-3; D possibly corresponds to TRBD1 (6 bases). With 7 bases removed from V and 2 bases from J, the gap between germline ends came to 19 bases. The CDR3 sequence is 16 residues long. Germline CDR1 reads SGDLS; CDR2 reads YYNGEE. The chain's CDR3 is CASSKVPGVPGNTIYF. CDR3 DNA sequence: TGTGCCAGCTCAAAAGTACCAGGGGTGCCTGGAAACACCATATATTTT.

The chain joins TRBV3-1 (or the pseudogene TRBV3-2) to TRBJ2-1; possible D gene TRBD1, 6 bases. The germline V and J ends were trimmed by 2 bases and 0 bases, with 11 bases remaining between them. Germline CDR1 and CDR2: LGHDT and YNNKEL (reference sequence). The CDR3 totals 16 residues. The CDR3 DNA is TGTGCCAGCAGCCAAATTCGAGGGGGCTCCTACAATGAGCAGTTCTTC. Protein sequence: CASSQIRGGSYNEQFF.

This chain connects TRBV30 to TRBJ1-5; TRBD1 agrees at 8 bases. The V gene's germline CDR1 is GTSNPN and CDR2 SVGIG (reference sequence). The CDR3 is 16 residues long. With V trimmed by 0 bases and J by 6 bases, 10 bases remained unmatched. As DNA, the CDR3 is TGTGCCTGGAGTGTACGAGACAGGGGAGGGGTTCAGCCCCAGCATTTT. This encodes CAWSVRDRGGVQPQHF.

This chain connects TRBV27 to TRBJ2-7, with 9 bases that match TRBD1. This CDR3 has 15 amino acids. The germline gives CDR1 MNHEY, CDR2 SMNVEV (reference sequence). V gave up 6 bases and J gave up 2 bases; unmatched junction bases: 8. The CDR3 DNA follows: TGTGCCAGCAGGCGGGAATGGACAGGGGCCTACGAGCAGTACTTC. The encoded protein is CASRREWTGAYEQYF.

The genes are TRBV19 and TRBJ2-7; D gene ambiguous. Germline V gives CDR1 LNHDA, CDR2 SQIVND (reference sequence). The ends were cut back, 4 bases at V and 0 bases at J, with 10 bases in the middle. CDR3 length equals 14 residues. The CDR3 nucleotides read TGTGCCAGTAGTAATACAGCCAGCTCCTACGAGCAGTACTTC. Its protein product is CASSNTASSYEQYF.

The rearrangement joins TRBV18 to TRBJ2-1, with 9 bases that match TRBD1. Germline lookup yields CDR1 KGHSH and CDR2 LQKENI. V was pared by 3 bases and J by 8 bases, with 17 bases of the junction left unmatched. This CDR3 is 18 amino acids long. CDR3 residues: CASSPRTPGTGSWDEQFF. The CDR3 coding sequence is TGTGCCAGCTCACCCAGAACCCCCGGGACAGGGTCTTGGGATGAGCAGTTCTTC.

For this clone: The junction departs from germline at one end; a sequencing error may be responsible. The chain combines TRBV6-5 with TRBJ2-1, with no clear D. Germline V CDR1 and CDR2: MNHEY, SVGAGI. This CDR3 comprises 12 residues. The CDR3 spells CASSPTMGFPLF. The CDR3, as DNA: TGTGCCAGCAGTCCAACCATGGGGTTTCCGCTCTTC.

This clone occurred once. V is TRBV14 and J is TRBJ1-6; no reliable D call. The CDR3 runs to 13 residues. The germline gives CDR1 SGHDN, CDR2 FVKESK. V gave up 2 bases and J gave up 7 bases, with 6 bases separating them. The CDR3 reads CASSQIPNSPLHF. Written as DNA, the CDR3 is TGTGCCAGCAGCCAAATCCCGAATTCACCCCTCCACTTT.

The chain joins TRBV6-5 to TRBJ1-2; 7 bases agree with TRBD1. CDR3 length: 15 residues. CDR1 and CDR2 from the germline V gene are MNHEY and SVGAGI. J gave up 4 bases and V 2 bases, and 7 bases lay outside the gene matches. The CDR3 region has the DNA TGTGCCAGCAGTTACGCAGGGGGAGTAATCTATGGCTACACCTTC. Translated: CASSYAGGVIYGYTF.

The chain is built from TRBV6-5 and TRBJ1-2; D is undetermined. The germline gives CDR1 MNHEY, CDR2 SVGAGI. V was pared by 6 bases and J by 2 bases, with 13 bases between. The CDR3 length is 14 residues. CDR3 sequence reads: CASRYIQQNYGYTF. CDR3 in DNA: TGTGCCAGCAGGTACATACAACAAAACTATGGCTACACCTTC.

The V and J genes are TRBV24-1 and TRBJ2-4, with TRBD1 matching over 8 bases. The CDR3 consists of 12 residues. V shed 5 bases, J shed 11 bases, and the junction held 4 bases outside the gene matches. From germline, CDR1 is KGHDR and CDR2 SFDVKD. This chain's CDR3 is CATSGTGTLQYF. The CDR3 nucleotides are TGTGCCACCAGTGGGACAGGGACCCTTCAGTACTTC.

This sequence joins TRBV28 and TRBJ1-5, with D unclear. Germline CDR1 reads MDHEN; CDR2 reads SYDVKM. This CDR3 has 12 amino acids. V was clipped by 2 bases and J by 7 bases, with 6 bases between them. CDR3 in DNA: TGTGCCAGCAGTTTACGAGAACAGCCCCAGCATTTT. Its translation is CASSLREQPQHF.

The genes are TRBV2 and TRBJ1-2, with D possibly being TRBD1 (5 bases). From germline, CDR1 is SNHLY and CDR2 FYNNEI. The CDR3 consists of 15 residues. Trimming took off 5 bases at V and 8 bases at J, with 21 bases between the two ends. The CDR3 reads CASSNSLTGEEGYTF. The CDR3 DNA reads as TGTGCCAGCAGTAACTCCTTAACAGGCGAGGAAGGCTACACCTTC.

This clone appeared a few times. This rearrangement joins TRBV4-3 to TRBJ2-2; 9 bases are shared with TRBD2. Germline loops: CDR1 LGHNA, CDR2 YSLEER. The J segment lost 4 bases and the V segment lost 0 bases, leaving 6 bases of the junction unmatched. The CDR3 covers 17 residues. The CDR3 DNA is TGCGCCAGCAGCCAAGATCTGGGACTAGCTTTCACCGGGGAGCTGTTTTTT. This translates into CASSQDLGLAFTGELFF.

This chain uses TRBV7-8 with TRBJ1-1; D remains ambiguous. The CDR3 has 14 residues. Germline lookup yields CDR1 SGHVS and CDR2 FQNEAQ. Trimming shortened V by 1 base and J by 4 bases, and 10 bases separated the two germline ends. CDR3 residues: CASSLDRGATEAFF. The CDR3, as DNA: TGTGCCAGCAGCTTAGATCGAGGAGCCACTGAAGCTTTCTTT.

The J gene is TRBJ2-7, the V gene TRBV3-1 (or the pseudogene TRBV3-2); 7 positions agree with TRBD2. The CDR3 runs to 14 residues. Germline assignment: CDR1 LGHDT and CDR2 YNNKEL (reference sequence). J was trimmed by 2 bases and V by 2 bases; bases with no gene match: 3. The CDR3 here is CASSQQGTTYEQYF. CDR3 coding DNA: TGTGCCAGCAGCCAACAAGGGACTACCTACGAGCAGTACTTC.

The J gene is TRBJ2-7, the V gene TRBV29-1, with 7 bases matching TRBD1. CDR3 size: 13 residues. CDR1 and CDR2 from the germline V gene are SQVTM and ANQGSEA. The V gene end was trimmed by 7 bases and the J gene end by 4 bases; junction bases not matched to a gene: 10. CDR3 protein: CSAAGTENYEQYF. CDR3 nucleotides: TGCAGCGCCGCCGGGACAGAGAATTACGAGCAGTACTTC.

This clone was seen once. The CDR3 nucleotides are TGTGCCACCACTAAGGGGAACACCGGGGAGCTGTTTTTT. Translating it yields CATTKGNTGELFF. The genes are TRBV18 and TRBJ2-2; no clear D gene. The CDR3 extends over 13 amino acids. CDR1 and CDR2 from the germline V gene are KGHSH and LQKENI. V was pared by 10 bases and J by 1 base, with 10 bases between.

In this sample, this clone turned up once. V is TRBV21-1 and J is TRBJ1-5. TRBV21-1 is designated a pseudogene. The CDR3 consists of 13 residues. The CDR3 sequence is CASSKAGLSAQHF. The CDR3 region has the DNA TGTGCCAGCAGCAAAGCGGGGTTATCAGCCCAGCATTTT.

The chain carries TRBV30 and TRBJ2-7, with a weak D call TRBD2 (5 bases). The CDR3 loop spans 13 amino acids. Germline loops: CDR1 GTSNPN, CDR2 SVGIG (reference sequence). Trimming took 6 bases from V and 7 from J, leaving 19 bases between them. DNA for the CDR3: TGTGCCTGCGGGCCCGGAGGTTTTAGGGAGCAGTACTTC. This sequence encodes CACGPGGFREQYF. The full variable domain, with the rest looked up from reference TRBV30 and TRBJ2-7, is SQTIHQWPATLVQPVGSPLSLECTVEGTSNPNLYWYRQAAGRGLQLLFYSVGIGQISSEVPQNLSASRPQDRQFILSSKKLLLSDSGFYLCACGPGGFREQYFGPGTRLTVT.

CDR3 region: CASSRTENQPQHF. The CDR3 DNA reads TGCGCCAGCAGCCGGACAGAAAATCAGCCCCAGCATTTT. The rearrangement links TRBV10-2 to TRBJ1-5; a weak D match, TRBD1 (6 bases). Germline V gene data show CDR1 as WSHSY and CDR2 as SAAADI. The V end was cut by 6 bases, the J end by 4 bases, with 10 bases between. The CDR3 length is 13 residues.